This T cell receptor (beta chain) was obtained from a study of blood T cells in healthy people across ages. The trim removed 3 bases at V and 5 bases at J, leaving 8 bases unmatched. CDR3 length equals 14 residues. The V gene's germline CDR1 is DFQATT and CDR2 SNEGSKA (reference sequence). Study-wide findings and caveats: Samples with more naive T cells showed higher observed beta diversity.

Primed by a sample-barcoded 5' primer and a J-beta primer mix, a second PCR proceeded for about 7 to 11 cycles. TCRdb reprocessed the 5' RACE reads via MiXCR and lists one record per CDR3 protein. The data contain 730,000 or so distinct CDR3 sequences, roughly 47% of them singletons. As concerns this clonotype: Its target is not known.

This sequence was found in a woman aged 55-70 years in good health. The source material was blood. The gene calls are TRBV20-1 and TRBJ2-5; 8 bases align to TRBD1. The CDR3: CSASQDTGGETQYF. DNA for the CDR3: TGCAGTGCTAGCCAAGATACAGGGGGGGAGACCCAGTACTTC.